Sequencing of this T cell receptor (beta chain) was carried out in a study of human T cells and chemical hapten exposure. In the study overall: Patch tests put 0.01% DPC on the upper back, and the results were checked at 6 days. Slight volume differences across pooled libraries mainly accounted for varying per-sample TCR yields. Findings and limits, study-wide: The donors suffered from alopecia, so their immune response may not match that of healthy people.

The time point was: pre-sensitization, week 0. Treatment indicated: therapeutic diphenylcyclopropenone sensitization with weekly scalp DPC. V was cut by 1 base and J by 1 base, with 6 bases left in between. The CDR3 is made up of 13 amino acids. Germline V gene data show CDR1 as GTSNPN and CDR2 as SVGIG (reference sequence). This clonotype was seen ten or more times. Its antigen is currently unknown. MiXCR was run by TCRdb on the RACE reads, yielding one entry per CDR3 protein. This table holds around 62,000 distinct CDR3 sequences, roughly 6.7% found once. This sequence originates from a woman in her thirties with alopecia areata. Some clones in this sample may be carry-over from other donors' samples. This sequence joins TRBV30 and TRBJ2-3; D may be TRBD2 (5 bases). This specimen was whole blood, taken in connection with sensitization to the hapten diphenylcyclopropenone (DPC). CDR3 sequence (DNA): TGTGCCTGGAGTGAGGGAGGCACAGATACGCAGTATTTT. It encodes CAWSEGGTDTQYF.